Reported below is one TCR beta chain. The target antigen is unknown. This record belongs to a study of spatial heterogeneity in lung cancer. CDR1 and CDR2 from the germline V gene are MNHEY and SMNVEV (reference sequence). The germline V and J ends were trimmed by 4 bases and 5 bases, with 14 bases remaining between them. The CDR3 totals 14 residues. Time point: blood at routine non-recurrence follow-up after resection. The sequenced material consisted of unsorted whole RNA from tumor, nontumor lung or frozen PBMC. Study observations and caveats: At resection, ubiquitous expanded tumor TCRs appeared in blood more than at follow-up.

Every molecule of TCR cDNA had its own unique molecular identifier. Each CDR3 protein gets one entry after TCRdb re-called the 5' RACE reads with MiXCR. Of around 110,000 distinct CDR3 sequences in the sample, 12% are singletons; the top ten hold 15% to 20%. This TCR was sampled from a male donor with early-stage non-small cell lung cancer. The material was PBMCs, obtained at follow-up. The V and J genes are TRBV27 and TRBJ2-5, with D tentatively TRBD1 (6 bases). The CDR3 region has the DNA TGTGCCAGCAGTTCCACTACAGGGCGGGAGACCCAGTACTTC. Residues: CASSSTTGRETQYF.